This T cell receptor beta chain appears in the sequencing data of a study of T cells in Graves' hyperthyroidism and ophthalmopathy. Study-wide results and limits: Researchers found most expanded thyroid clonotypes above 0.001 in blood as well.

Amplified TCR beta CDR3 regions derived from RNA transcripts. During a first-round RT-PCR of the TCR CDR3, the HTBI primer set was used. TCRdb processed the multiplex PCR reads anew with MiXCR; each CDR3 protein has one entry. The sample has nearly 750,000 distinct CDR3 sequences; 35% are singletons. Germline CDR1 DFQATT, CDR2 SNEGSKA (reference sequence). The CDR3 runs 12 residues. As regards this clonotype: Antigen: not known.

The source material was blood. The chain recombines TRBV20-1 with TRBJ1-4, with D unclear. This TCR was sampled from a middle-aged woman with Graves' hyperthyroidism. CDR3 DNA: TGCGCCGGAGGCTCTGGGAGTGAAAAACTGTTTTTT. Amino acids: CAGGSGSEKLFF.